A single sample is the source of the 26 T cell receptor beta chains below, sequenced in a study of T cell repertoires in cytomegalovirus infection. TCRdb reprocessed the reads with MiXCR, giving one entry per CDR3 protein. The table has about 310,000 distinct CDR3 sequences, 9.6% seen once. Sequenced input: PBMCs. The receptors stem from a human donor in good health (CMV status not recorded). Some clones in this sample may be carry-over from other donors' samples.

This clonotype was seen many times. The rearrangement links TRBV5-6 to TRBJ2-5, with 9 bases matching TRBD2. The length of the CDR3 is 20 residues. V was pared by 0 bases and J by 0 bases, with 15 bases of the junction left unmatched. CDR1 is SGHDT and CDR2 is YYEEEE in the germline V gene. CDR3 in amino acids: CASSLDGTSGFPGYQETQYF. CDR3 nucleotide sequence: TGTGCCAGCAGCTTGGATGGCACTAGCGGGTTCCCCGGGTACCAAGAGACCCAGTACTTC.

This rearrangement joins TRBV20-1 to TRBJ1-5, with a weak D call TRBD1 (5 bases). Germline CDR1 and CDR2: DFQATT and SNEGSKA (reference sequence). The CDR3 is 16 amino acids. V was trimmed by 1 base and J by 6 bases, leaving 19 bases between them. The CDR3 DNA reads as TGCAGTGCTAGAGTGGCCCGATCTGCCCAGGGTCAGCCCCAGCATTTT. Translation: CSARVARSAQGQPQHF.

This clonotype was counted ten times or more. This chain links TRBV10-3 with TRBJ2-1; TRBD2 matches at 8 bases. Germline lookup yields CDR1 ENHRY and CDR2 SYGVKD. Losses at the gene ends were 10 bases for V and 0 bases for J; bases not matched to a gene: 5. This CDR3 has 14 residues. In nucleotides, the CDR3 is TGTGCCACACGGACTAGCAGCTCCTACAATGAGCAGTTCTTC. It encodes CATRTSSSYNEQFF.

This clonotype was recorded at least ten times. The rearrangement uses TRBV5-4 and TRBJ1-1; TRBD1 matches 8 bases. The ends lost 4 bases at V and 4 bases at J; junction bases unmatched: 18. Germline CDR1 and CDR2: SGHNT and YYREEE (reference sequence). The CDR3 has 18 residues. CDR3 amino acids: CASSLGGTGGTLGTEAFF. CDR3 DNA sequence: TGTGCCAGCAGCCTGGGGGGTACAGGGGGTACCCTCGGCACTGAAGCTTTCTTT. Together with reference TRBV5-4 and TRBJ1-1, the CDR3 gives the full variable domain: ETGVTQSPTHLIKTRGQQVTLRCSSQSGHNTVSWYQQALGQGPQFIFQYYREEENGRGNFPPRFSGLQFPNYSSELNVNALELDDSALYLCASSLGGTGGTLGTEAFFGQGTRLTVV.

This clonotype was seen repeatedly, ten times or more. The chain uses TRBV2 and TRBJ2-3; 10 nucleotides match TRBD1. V lost 7 bases to trimming and J lost 6 bases; unmatched junction nucleotides: 7. This CDR3 is 14 amino acids long. CDR1 and CDR2 from the germline V gene are SNHLY and FYNNEI. In DNA, the CDR3 is TGTGCCAGCAAAACCGGGACAGGGGCGGATACGCAGTATTTT. Its protein product is CASKTGTGADTQYF.

The chain employs TRBV5-6 and TRBJ1-1, with TRBD1 matching over 10 bases. V shed 3 bases and J 8 bases; nucleotides not matched to a gene: 4. The germline CDR1 and CDR2 sequences are SGHDT and YYEEEE. This CDR3 contains 13 residues. This CDR3 is CASSSGTGDEAFF. The CDR3 DNA is TGTGCCAGCAGCTCCGGGACAGGGGACGAAGCTTTCTTT. Looking up the rest from reference TRBV5-6 and TRBJ1-1 gives the full variable domain: DAGVTQSPTHLIKTRGQQVTLRCSPKSGHDTVSWYQQALGQGPQFIFQYYEEEERQRGNFPDRFSGHQFPNYSSELNVNALLLGDSALYLCASSSGTGDEAFFGQGTRLTVV.

This clonotype was counted ten times or more. The chain links TRBV6-6 to TRBJ1-5, with 7 bases identical to TRBD1. This CDR3 contains 14 residues. The germline CDR1 and CDR2 sequences are MNHNY and SVGAGI (reference sequence). With 4 bases clipped from V and 6 bases from J, the junction kept 6 bases outside the gene matches. The CDR3 sequence: CASSSDRVTQPQHF. The CDR3 DNA reads as TGTGCCAGCAGTTCAGACAGGGTAACTCAGCCCCAGCATTTT.

This clonotype was recorded many times. The chain combines TRBV7-9 with TRBJ2-4; D uncertain. This CDR3 has 13 residues. The germline V gene has CDR1 SEHNR and CDR2 FQNEAQ (reference sequence). V was clipped by 1 base and J by 6 bases, with 7 bases between them. Here the CDR3 reads CASSLVEINIQYF. The CDR3, as DNA: TGTGCCAGCAGCTTAGTGGAGATAAACATTCAGTACTTC.

This clonotype has a count of ten or more. The rearrangement links TRBV4-1 to TRBJ1-2, with a weak D call TRBD1 (5 bases). V shed 0 bases and J shed 4 bases, with 9 bases lying between them. The CDR3 extends over 14 amino acids. Looked up from germline, CDR1 is MGHRA and CDR2 is YSYEKL. The CDR3 DNA reads TGCGCCAGCAGCCAAGATTGGGGGAGCTATGGCTACACCTTC. Protein: CASSQDWGSYGYTF.

This clonotype was seen at least ten times. The chain couples TRBV7-8 to TRBJ2-3, with TRBD2 matching over 8 bases. The J segment lost 6 bases and the V segment lost 8 bases, leaving 10 bases of the junction unmatched. The CDR3 is 14 residues long. Germline V gives CDR1 SGHVS, CDR2 FQNEAQ. The CDR3, as DNA: TGTGCCAGCCTCCGGGGGGGGGCCGGGGATACGCAGTATTTT. Protein sequence: CASLRGGAGDTQYF.

The J gene is TRBJ1-2, the V gene TRBV12-3 or TRBV12-4, with D tentatively TRBD1 (5 bases). The CDR3 totals 13 residues. Trimming took 6 bases from V and 2 from J, leaving 10 bases between them. CDR3 region: CASRQDGNYGYTF. The CDR3 DNA sequence: TGTGCCAGCAGACAGGACGGAAACTATGGCTACACCTTC.

The table lists this clonotype with many counts. The chain combines TRBV25-1 with TRBJ2-1; 9 bases are shared with TRBD1. Germline V gives CDR1 MGHDK, CDR2 SYGVNS. This CDR3 has 15 residues. V shed 3 bases, J shed 6 bases, and the junction held 6 bases outside the gene matches. CDR3 bases: TGTGCCAGCAGTGACACAGGGGGCCTTACCAATGAGCAGTTCTTC. Translating it yields CASSDTGGLTNEQFF.

This clonotype appeared many times. The chain has TRBV7-2 and TRBJ2-7, with D unresolved. This CDR3 comprises 14 residues. V gave up 5 bases and J gave up 3 bases, with 14 bases separating them. Germline V gene data show CDR1 as SGHTA and CDR2 as FQGNSA. In DNA form, the CDR3 reads TGTGCCAGCAGCAAAGGAAGGCTTGACTACGAGCAGTACGTC. This codes for CASSKGRLDYEQYV.

This clonotype came up many times. The chain recombines TRBV28 with TRBJ1-5, with a weak D call TRBD1 (6 bases). V lost 4 bases and J lost 7, with 20 bases in between. Looked up from germline, CDR1 is MDHEN and CDR2 is SYDVKM. The CDR3 is 16 residues long. CDR3 sequence: CASSSLPKQGRQPQHF. CDR3 in DNA: TGTGCCAGCAGTTCTCTCCCCAAACAGGGTCGGCAGCCCCAGCATTTT.

The J gene is TRBJ2-3, the V gene TRBV20-1, with TRBD1 as a possible D gene (5 bases). V shed 3 bases and J shed 7 bases, with 17 bases lying between them. Germline-derived CDR1 and CDR2 are DFQATT and SNEGSKA (reference sequence). The CDR3 covers 14 residues. This CDR3 reads CSARTPTTDYTQYF. CDR3 nucleotide sequence: TGCAGTGCTAGGACACCGACGACAGACTATACGCAGTATTTT.

This clonotype has a handful of counts. The CDR3 nucleotides read TGTGCCATCCCGGGGACAGGGATCACCGGGGAGCTGTTTTTT. It yields the protein CAIPGTGITGELFF. The V call is TRBV2, the J call TRBJ2-2, with 9 bases fitting TRBD1. V dropped 10 bases and J dropped 4; count of bases not matched to a gene: 7. CDR1 SNHLY and CDR2 FYNNEI come from the germline V gene. The CDR3 sequence is 14 residues long.

This clonotype was seen repeatedly, ten times or more. The rearrangement joins TRBV28 to TRBJ1-5; TRBD1 is a possible D gene (6 bases). This CDR3 comprises 14 residues. The germline V gene encodes CDR1 MDHEN and CDR2 SYDVKM. V lost 10 bases to trimming and J lost 0 bases, with 13 bases between them. The CDR3 DNA sequence: TGTGCCACCGCTGGACAGAGTAGCAATCAGCCCCAGCATTTT. Its protein product is CATAGQSSNQPQHF.

This clonotype was detected ten times or more. This sequence joins TRBV2 and TRBJ1-5; D not certain. Germline V gene lookup returns CDR1 SNHLY and CDR2 FYNNEI. V was cut by 6 bases and J by 11 bases, with 8 bases left in between. CDR3 size: 10 residues. The CDR3 sequence is CASRGLTQHF. In DNA form, the CDR3 reads TGTGCCAGCAGGGGGTTGACCCAGCATTTT.

As to this clonotype: Just one base apart from a much larger clone, this may be a read error. The chain combines TRBV7-6 with TRBJ2-3; D remains ambiguous. Germline V gene lookup returns CDR1 SGHVS and CDR2 FNYEAQ. CDR3 length equals 14 residues. Trimming shortened V by 1 base and J by 6 bases, and 11 bases separated the two germline ends. The CDR3 reads CASSLGVATDTQYF. CDR3 coding DNA: TGTGCCAGCAGCTTAGGTGTGGCCACGGATACGCAGTATTTT.

In its sample, this clonotype was seen many times. The V gene is TRBV7-8, the J gene TRBJ1-1; D is perhaps TRBD1 (5 bases). The length of the CDR3 is 15 residues. Trimming cost V 2 bases and J 0 bases, with 10 bases left between them. The V gene's germline CDR1 is SGHVS and CDR2 FQNEAQ. The CDR3 region is CASSLSYRLNTEAFF. In DNA form, the CDR3 reads TGTGCCAGCAGCTTATCCTACAGGCTGAACACTGAAGCTTTCTTT.

This clonotype was observed at least ten times. The chain employs TRBV27 and TRBJ2-5; D gene ambiguous. The V end lost 6 bases, the J end lost 4 bases, and 12 bases lay between the germline ends. This CDR3 has 13 residues. Per germline, CDR1 MNHEY and CDR2 SMNVEV (reference sequence). CDR3 sequence (DNA): TGTGCCAGCAGCAGTAGTAACCGAGAGACCCAGTACTTC. Protein sequence: CASSSSNRETQYF.

In its sample, this clonotype was seen many times. A junction end diverges from the germline sequence, so it may reflect a read error. The CDR3: CASSPRDKETQYF. In DNA form, the CDR3 reads TGTGCTAGCAGCCCCCGGGACAAAGAGACCCAGTACTTC. The rearrangement uses TRBV7-7 and TRBJ2-5, with D possibly being TRBD1 (6 bases). Per the germline V gene, CDR1 is SSHAT and CDR2 is FNYEAQ (reference sequence). The CDR3 covers 13 residues. The variable domain in full, completed from reference TRBV7-7 and TRBJ2-5, reads GAGVSQSPRYKVTKRGQDVTLRCDPISSHATLYWYQQALGQGPEFLTYFNYEAQPDKSGLPSDRFSAERPEGSISTLTIQRTEQRDSAMYRCASSPRDKETQYFGPGTRLLVL.

The chain couples TRBV19 to TRBJ1-5, with TRBD1 matching over 9 bases. Looked up from germline, CDR1 is LNHDA and CDR2 is SQIVND (reference sequence). The junction had 6 bases not matched to a gene; V was cut back by 4 bases and J by 5 bases. CDR3 length: 15 amino acids. CDR3 nucleotide sequence: TGTGCCAGTAGTAGAGGGACAGGGTTTTATCAGCCCCAGCATTTT. Protein sequence: CASSRGTGFYQPQHF. Supplemented by reference TRBV19 and TRBJ1-5, the full variable domain reads DGGITQSPKYLFRKEGQNVTLSCEQNLNHDAMYWYRQDPGQGLRLIYYSQIVNDFQKGDIAEGYSVSREKKESFPLTVTSAQKNPTAFYLCASSRGTGFYQPQHFGDGTRLSIL.

This clonotype has a count of ten or more. The genes are TRBV2 and TRBJ1-1, with 7 bases identical to TRBD1. V lost 3 bases, J lost 2 bases, and 18 bases stayed unmatched. The CDR3 is 19 residues long. Germline V gene data show CDR1 as SNHLY and CDR2 as FYNNEI. This CDR3 is CASSDPLTGAGVGNTEAFF. DNA for the CDR3: TGTGCCAGCAGTGACCCTTTAACAGGGGCCGGGGTCGGAAACACTGAAGCTTTCTTT.

This clonotype was picked up many times. The chain joins TRBV6-1 to TRBJ2-2; the match to TRBD1 covers 8 bases. From germline, CDR1 is MNHNS and CDR2 SASEGT. After removal of 7 bases from V and 5 bases from J, the junction contained 3 bases not matched to a gene. The CDR3 consists of 13 residues. The CDR3 region is CASNRQGTGELFF. DNA for the CDR3: TGTGCCAGCAACCGACAGGGGACCGGGGAGCTGTTTTTT.

CDR3 sequence reads: CASSSEPGDNEQFF. The CDR3 bases are TGTGCCAGCAGCTCCGAACCGGGCGACAATGAGCAGTTCTTC. V gene TRBV12-3 or TRBV12-4 combines with J gene TRBJ2-1; D is uncertain. V lost 6 bases and J 5 bases, leaving 14 bases between the germline ends. This CDR3 is 14 amino acids long.